The 6 T cell receptor beta chains given below trace back to one sample, sequenced in a study of cytomegalovirus exposure and HLA in healthy donors. Use of 60 Vbeta and 13 Jbeta primers characterized the PCR. Here immunoSEQ multiplex PCR was the method, and the copy in TCRdb shows in-frame clones only, minus some. The sample holds roughly 140,000 clones, roughly 79% seen once. The sequenced sample was PBMCs. These TCRs come from a woman aged 55-75 years in good health and CMV-seropositive.

V gene TRBV10-3 combines with J gene TRBJ1-2; D unresolved. The V gene lost 4 bases and the J gene lost 2 bases, with 11 bases spanning the gap. The CDR3 contains 14 residues. Germline CDR1 ENHRY, CDR2 SYGVKD. The CDR3: CAISVGTNNYGYTF. The CDR3 DNA sequence: TGTGCCATCAGTGTAGGCACTAACAACTATGGCTACACCTTC.

The rearrangement uses TRBV7-6 and TRBJ2-5; 7 bases are shared with TRBD2. Germline lookup yields CDR1 SGHVS and CDR2 FNYEAQ. The CDR3 loop spans 12 amino acids. Trimming cost V 2 bases and J 8 bases; bases outside gene matches: 2. CDR3 DNA sequence: TGTGCCAGCAGCTTAAGCGGGGACACCCAGTACTTC. Translated: CASSLSGDTQYF.

This sequence joins TRBV6-6 and TRBJ2-7, with 9 bases fitting TRBD1. This CDR3 is 15 amino acids long. The V gene's germline CDR1 is MNHNY and CDR2 SVGAGI (reference sequence). The trim removed 6 bases at V and 6 bases at J, leaving 12 bases unmatched. CDR3 in amino acids: CASSLISGTGREQYF. CDR3 nucleotide sequence: TGTGCCAGCAGCCTAATCTCCGGGACAGGGCGCGAGCAGTACTTC.

The CDR3, as DNA: TGTGCCAGCAGCCGGACAGGGAACCCTGAGGGTAGCAAAGAGACCCAGTACTTC. It encodes CASSRTGNPEGSKETQYF. The J gene is TRBJ2-5, the V gene TRBV27; 8 nucleotides align to TRBD1. CDR1 and CDR2 (germline): MNHEY, SMNVEV (reference sequence). The CDR3 sequence is 18 residues long. The ends lost 6 bases at V and 3 bases at J; junction bases unmatched: 18.

V and J are TRBV5-1 and TRBJ2-1, with D possibly matching TRBD1 (6 bases). V was pared by 0 bases and J by 8 bases, with 6 bases between. CDR1 and CDR2 from the germline V gene are SGHRS and YFSETQ. This CDR3 spans 12 amino acids. The CDR3 DNA is TGCGCCAGCAGCTTGGAGGGGGATGAGCAGTTCTTC. Encoded protein: CASSLEGDEQFF.

CDR3 region: CASSQGMANEKLFF. CDR3 coding DNA: TGTGCCAGTAGTCAGGGAATGGCTAATGAAAAACTGTTTTTT. This chain joins TRBV19 and TRBJ1-4, with D perhaps TRBD1 (5 bases). The CDR3 is 14 residues long. The germline V gene has CDR1 LNHDA and CDR2 SQIVND (reference sequence). V gave up 5 bases and J gave up 3 bases, with 10 bases separating them.